This TCR beta chain was obtained from a study of blood T cell repertoires in COVID-19. On the study more broadly: Samples taken during acute and convalescent COVID-19 were collected in the United States, Italy and Spain.

Produced via immunoSEQ multiplex PCR; TCRdb's table is partial and in-frame only. The sample includes a few hundred thousand clones, about 80% of them seen just once. This receptor was obtained from a man aged 35-49 years who had recovered from COVID-19. Material for sequencing was PBMCs or T cells enriched from blood (not recorded which).

CDR3 DNA sequence: TGTGCCAGCACTAGACAAGCGGAGGCTGGCTACACCTTC. Amino acid sequence: CASTRQAEAGYTF. The J gene is TRBJ1-2, the V gene TRBV2, with D unresolved. The CDR3 is made up of 13 amino acids. Germline loops: CDR1 SNHLY, CDR2 FYNNEI. V lost 7 bases to trimming and J lost 7 bases, with 16 bases between them.